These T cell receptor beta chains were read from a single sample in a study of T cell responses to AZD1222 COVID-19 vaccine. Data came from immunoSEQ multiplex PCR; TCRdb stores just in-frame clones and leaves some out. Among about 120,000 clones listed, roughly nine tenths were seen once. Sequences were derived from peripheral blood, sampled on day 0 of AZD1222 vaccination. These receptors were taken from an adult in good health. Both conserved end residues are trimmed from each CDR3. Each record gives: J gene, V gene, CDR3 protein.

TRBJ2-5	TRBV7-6	ASSLKGLGETQY
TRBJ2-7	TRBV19	ASSSSRGLDEQY
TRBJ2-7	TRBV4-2	ASSQESGTAYEQY
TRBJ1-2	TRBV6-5	ASSYSTGGGGGYT
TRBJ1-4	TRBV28	ASSLRSPGSNEKLF
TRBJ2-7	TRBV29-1	SVGTSETYEQY
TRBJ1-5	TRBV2	ASSDGGNQPQH
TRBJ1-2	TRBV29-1	SVEAGTGVREGYT
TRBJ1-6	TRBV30	AWKQDHNSPLH
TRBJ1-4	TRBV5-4	ASSLVMGTRRGEKLF
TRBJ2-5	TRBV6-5	ASRIGGETQY
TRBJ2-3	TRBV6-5	ASKKGVETDTQY
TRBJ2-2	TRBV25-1	ASSESVTANTGELF
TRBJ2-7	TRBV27	ASSLRQGGYEQY
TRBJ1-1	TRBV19	ASSMVQHTEAF
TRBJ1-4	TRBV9	ASSPGDLIANEKLF
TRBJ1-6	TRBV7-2	ASSLNGARNSPLH
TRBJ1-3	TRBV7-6	ASSLGTRAASGNTIY
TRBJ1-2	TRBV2	ASSEWLYGYT
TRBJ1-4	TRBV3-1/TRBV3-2	ASSHPRTGRSNEKLF
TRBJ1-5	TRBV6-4	ASSDTFYSNQPQH
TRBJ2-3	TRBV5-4	ASSLQGRTDTQY
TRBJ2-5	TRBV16	ASSQSLTPGQGVEETQY
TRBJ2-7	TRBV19	ASSFAGGPYEQY
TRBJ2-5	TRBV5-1	ASSFQGGGRETQY
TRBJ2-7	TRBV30	AWKASGVNYEQY
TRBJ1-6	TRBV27	ASSFSGGVAPLH
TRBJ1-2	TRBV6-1	ASSDAMSRALNGYT
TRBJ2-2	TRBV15	ATSILGGRRTGELF
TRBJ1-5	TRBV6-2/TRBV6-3	ASSHGTANPPQH
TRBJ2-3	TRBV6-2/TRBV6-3	ASSYGPQSYTQY
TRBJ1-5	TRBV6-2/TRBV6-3	ASSPVDLNQPQH
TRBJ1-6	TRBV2	ASSGQGQSPLH
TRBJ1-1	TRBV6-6	ASIRSGAEAF
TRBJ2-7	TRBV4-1	ASSQAGGPPYEQY
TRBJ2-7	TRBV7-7	ASSLGPRWEQY
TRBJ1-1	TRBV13	ASSLPSRETEAF
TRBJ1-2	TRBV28	ASSRRANYGYT
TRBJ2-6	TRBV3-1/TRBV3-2	ASSQRASGTGANVLT
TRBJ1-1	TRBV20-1	SASREGMNTEAF
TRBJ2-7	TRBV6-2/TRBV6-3	ASSYAGGDIDEQY
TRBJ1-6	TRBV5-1	ASSRTGKDSPLH
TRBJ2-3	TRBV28	ASKNGGPDTQY
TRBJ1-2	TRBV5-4	ASSSGWTDYGYT
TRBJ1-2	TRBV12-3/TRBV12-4	ASTAGFGYT
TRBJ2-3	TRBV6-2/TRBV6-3	ASSSMLPSDTQY
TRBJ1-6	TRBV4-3	ASSQGDRDSPLH
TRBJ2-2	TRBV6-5	ASRKVAEVPGELF
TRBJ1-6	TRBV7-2	ASSLAQGTNSPLH